These 31 T cell receptor beta chains share one sample of origin, sequenced in a study of cytomegalovirus exposure and HLA in healthy donors. Both 60 Vbeta primers and 13 Jbeta primers went into the PCR. The table came from immunoSEQ multiplex PCR; TCRdb's copy has only in-frame clones and leaves some out. The sample includes roughly 200,000 clones, about 83% of them seen just once. Source material: PBMCs. Receptors were obtained from a female donor in good health and CMV-seronegative.

The chain links TRBV19 to TRBJ2-7; D may be TRBD1 (5 bases). This CDR3 has 13 amino acids. CDR1 and CDR2 from the germline V gene are LNHDA and SQIVND (reference sequence). V gave up 1 base and J gave up 5 bases, with 9 bases separating them. The CDR3 DNA is TGTGCCAGTAGTATAGGTCAGGGTCACGAGCAGTACTTC. Translated, it gives CASSIGQGHEQYF.

The chain couples TRBV4-1 to TRBJ2-7, with 7 bases aligning to TRBD2. Germline V gives CDR1 MGHRA, CDR2 YSYEKL. The V segment lost 0 bases and the J segment 3 bases; nucleotides outside the gene matches: 14. The CDR3 is 18 residues long. The CDR3 is CASSQDWGGVAQIYEQYF. CDR3 in DNA: TGCGCCAGCAGCCAAGATTGGGGGGGGGTGGCGCAGATCTACGAGCAGTACTTC.

The rearrangement links TRBV7-8 to TRBJ2-3, with a tentative D call TRBD2 (6 bases). The CDR3 sequence is 16 residues long. Germline V gene lookup returns CDR1 SGHVS and CDR2 FQNEAQ. V dropped 3 bases and J dropped 1 base, with 14 bases sitting between them. The CDR3 bases are TGTGCCAGCAGCTTGAGATCTGCGGGACGCACAGATACGCAGTATTTT. This sequence encodes CASSLRSAGRTDTQYF.

V usage is TRBV30 and J usage is TRBJ2-7, with a tentative D call TRBD1 (6 bases). This CDR3 spans 14 amino acids. Per germline, CDR1 GTSNPN and CDR2 SVGIG (reference sequence). Trimming stripped 5 bases from V and 2 bases from J, with 16 bases between. The chain's CDR3 is CAWAQGQGAYEQYF. In DNA, the CDR3 is TGTGCCTGGGCTCAGGGGCAGGGAGCCTACGAGCAGTACTTC.

The sample holds one count of this clone. V is TRBV9 and J is TRBJ2-6, with D possibly matching TRBD1 (6 bases). The germline gives CDR1 SGDLS, CDR2 YYNGEE. The CDR3 consists of 18 residues. Trimming left V 4 bases short and J 0 bases short, with 17 bases between. DNA for the CDR3: TGTGCCAGCAGCATCCGGACAGAGAAATTCTCTGGGGCCAACGTCCTGACTTTC. This gives the protein CASSIRTEKFSGANVLTF. The complete variable domain, with remaining parts taken from reference TRBV9 and TRBJ2-6, reads DSGVTQTPKHLITATGQRVTLRCSPRSGDLSVYWYQQSLDQGLQFLIQYYNGEERAKGNILERFSAQQFPDLHSELNLSSLELGDSALYFCASSIRTEKFSGANVLTFGAGSRLTVL.

The chain carries TRBV4-3 and TRBJ1-4; 7 bases map to TRBD1. Trimming at V came to 3 bases and at J to 3 bases, leaving 1 base not matched to a gene. The CDR3 has 14 amino acids. Germline V gene lookup returns CDR1 LGHNA and CDR2 YSLEER. DNA of the CDR3: TGCGCCAGCAGCCACGACAGGGCTAATGAAAAACTGTTTTTT. Translated, it gives CASSHDRANEKLFF.

CDR3 residues: CASSPMPGGPQHF. Here the CDR3 DNA reads TGTGCCAGCAGCCCTATGCCGGGGGGACCCCAGCATTTT. The gene calls are TRBV7-3 and TRBJ1-5, with D possibly being TRBD1 (5 bases). V lost 5 bases, J lost 10 bases, and 15 bases lay in between. Per the germline V gene, CDR1 is SGHTA and CDR2 is FQGTGA. The CDR3 is made up of 13 amino acids.

The chain is built from TRBV29-1 and TRBJ2-7; 7 bases are shared with TRBD2. This CDR3 region has 14 residues. CDR1 and CDR2 from the germline V gene are SQVTM and ANQGSEA. The ends lost 1 base at V and 2 bases at J; junction bases unmatched: 5. CDR3 nucleotide sequence: TGCAGCGTTGAAGGCGGGAGCGCAACCTACGAGCAGTACTTC. It specifies CSVEGGSATYEQYF.

The chain carries TRBV9 and TRBJ2-5, with D perhaps matching TRBD2 (6 bases). The germline gives CDR1 SGDLS, CDR2 YYNGEE. This CDR3 is built from 16 residues. V was clipped by 3 bases and J by 5 bases, with 20 bases between them. The CDR3 region is CASSARLMGGRETQYF. The DNA of the CDR3 is TGTGCCAGCAGCGCACGCTTAATGGGGGGACGGGAGACCCAGTACTTC.

The V call is TRBV11-2, the J call TRBJ1-2, with no clear D. Per germline, CDR1 SGHAT and CDR2 FQNNGV. Trimming left V 1 base short and J 6 bases short, with 9 bases between. CDR3 length: 13 residues. The CDR3 nucleotides are TGTGCCAGCAGCTTAGTCTCCGGGGATGGCTACACCTTC. The encoded protein is CASSLVSGDGYTF.

This clone has a single count. The gene calls are TRBV9 and TRBJ2-5; 10 bases are a match to TRBD2. Germline V gives CDR1 SGDLS, CDR2 YYNGEE. The CDR3 loop spans 16 amino acids. V shed 4 bases and J 2 bases; nucleotides not matched to a gene: 8. CDR3 nucleotide sequence: TGTGCCAGCAGCCCGACGGGACTAGCGTTTCAAGAGACCCAGTACTTC. It translates to CASSPTGLAFQETQYF. Filled out from reference TRBV9 and TRBJ2-5, the complete variable domain reads DSGVTQTPKHLITATGQRVTLRCSPRSGDLSVYWYQQSLDQGLQFLIQYYNGEERAKGNILERFSAQQFPDLHSELNLSSLELGDSALYFCASSPTGLAFQETQYFGPGTRLLVL.

The V call is TRBV29-1, the J call TRBJ2-7; perhaps TRBD1 as D (5 bases). CDR1 and CDR2 from the germline V gene are SQVTM and ANQGSEA. The CDR3 spans 13 residues. The V end lost 4 bases, the J end lost 1 base, and 11 bases lay between the germline ends. The CDR3 region has the DNA TGCAGCGTTGCAGGGTATCAGTCCTACGAGCAGTACTTC. It translates to CSVAGYQSYEQYF.

The chain combines TRBV5-6 with TRBJ1-5; perhaps TRBD1 as D (6 bases). Germline V gene data show CDR1 as SGHDT and CDR2 as YYEEEE. This CDR3 has 14 amino acids. V lost 5 bases and J 0 bases, leaving 9 bases between the germline ends. DNA of the CDR3: TGTGCCAGCAGACAGGGATATAGCAATCAGCCCCAGCATTTT. As protein: CASRQGYSNQPQHF.

The V and J genes are TRBV19 and TRBJ1-2; possible D gene TRBD1, 5 bases. The V gene's germline CDR1 is LNHDA and CDR2 SQIVND (reference sequence). The CDR3 totals 13 residues. V gave up 6 bases and J gave up 1 base, with 9 bases separating them. The CDR3 DNA reads as TGTGCCAGTAGCCCAGGGCTTAACTATGGCTACACCTTC. It specifies CASSPGLNYGYTF.

This clone appeared a few times. The chain carries TRBV27 and TRBJ1-5; tentatively, D is TRBD1 (6 bases). This CDR3 is 15 amino acids long. V lost 3 bases and J lost 4, with 13 bases in between. Germline V gene sequence: CDR1 MNHEY, CDR2 SMNVEV (reference sequence). The CDR3 nucleotides are TGTGCCAGCAGTTTCACAGGGCAGGAGAATCAGCCCCAGCATTTT. Its protein product is CASSFTGQENQPQHF.

This chain links TRBV6-5 with TRBJ2-1, with 7 bases identical to TRBD1. The CDR3 extends over 15 amino acids. Germline-derived CDR1 and CDR2 are MNHEY and SVGAGI. V trimming: 5 bases; J trimming: 9 bases; junction bases outside the gene matches: 13. CDR3 loop: CASSPLPTGSGEQFF. CDR3 sequence (DNA): TGTGCCAGCAGTCCGCTCCCGACAGGGTCCGGTGAGCAGTTCTTC.

This chain joins TRBV28 and TRBJ1-1, with D possibly matching TRBD1 (5 bases). There are 14 residues in the CDR3. CDR1 MDHEN and CDR2 SYDVKM come from the germline V gene. The ends were cut back, 8 bases at V and 0 bases at J, with 13 bases in the middle. The CDR3 protein is CASAGGAMNTEAFF. The DNA for the CDR3 is TGTGCCAGCGCTGGAGGGGCCATGAACACTGAAGCTTTCTTT.

This chain joins TRBV4-1 and TRBJ2-7, with 7 bases aligning to TRBD2. The ends lost 0 bases at V and 6 bases at J; junction bases unmatched: 11. The CDR3 has 16 amino acids. Germline-derived CDR1 and CDR2 are MGHRA and YSYEKL. The DNA of the CDR3 is TGCGCCAGCAGCCAAGAGTCGGGACTACCAATTAGCGAGCAGTACTTC. This encodes CASSQESGLPISEQYF.

This clone appeared a few times. The chain couples TRBV7-9 to TRBJ2-7; 8 nucleotides align to TRBD1. V lost 0 bases to trimming and J lost 2 bases; unmatched junction nucleotides: 3. The CDR3 covers 15 residues. Looked up from germline, CDR1 is SEHNR and CDR2 is FQNEAQ (reference sequence). The CDR3 region has the DNA TGTGCCAGCAGCTTAGCGAGGGACAGGCCCTACGAGCAGTACTTC. Translating it yields CASSLARDRPYEQYF.

The chain combines TRBV28 with TRBJ2-1; the match to TRBD2 covers 12 bases. The ends lost 8 bases at V and 4 bases at J; junction bases unmatched: 9. In germline, CDR1 is MDHEN, CDR2 SYDVKM. The CDR3 loop spans 16 amino acids. The CDR3 reads CASLSPGLAGYNEQFF. CDR3 sequence (DNA): TGTGCCAGCCTCTCCCCAGGACTAGCGGGATACAATGAGCAGTTCTTC. The whole variable domain, remainder taken from reference TRBV28 and TRBJ2-1, is DVKVTQSSRYLVKRTGEKVFLECVQDMDHENMFWYRQDPGLGLRLIYFSYDVKMKEKGDIPEGYSVSREKKERFSLILESASTNQTSMYLCASLSPGLAGYNEQFFGPGTRLTVL.

The J gene is TRBJ2-5, the V gene TRBV11-1; D gene uncertain. CDR3 length: 11 residues. Trimming removed 5 bases from V and 7 bases from J, with 8 bases in between. The germline V gene encodes CDR1 SGHAT and CDR2 FQDESV (reference sequence). The CDR3 DNA is TGTGCCAGCAGCACCTCGGGGACCCAGTACTTC. This codes for CASSTSGTQYF. Drawing the rest from reference TRBV11-1 and TRBJ2-5, the complete variable domain is EAEVAQSPRYKITEKSQAVAFWCDPISGHATLYWYRQILGQGPELLVQFQDESVVDDSQLPKDRFSAERLKGVDSTLKIQPAELGDSAMYLCASSTSGTQYFGPGTRLLVL.

CDR3 amino acids: CASSPGGGHETQYF. In DNA form, the CDR3 reads TGTGCCAGCAGCCCGGGGGGGGGCCACGAGACCCAGTACTTC. The chain employs TRBV9 and TRBJ2-5, with 8 bases aligning to TRBD2. This CDR3 is 14 amino acids long. Unmatched junction bases numbered 7, after V lost 4 bases and J lost 5 bases. Germline V gives CDR1 SGDLS, CDR2 YYNGEE.

In this sample, this clone turned up once. This sequence joins TRBV27 and TRBJ2-7; 7 bases agree with TRBD1. The ends lost 8 bases at V and 3 bases at J; junction bases unmatched: 7. CDR3 size: 13 residues. Germline values: CDR1 MNHEY, CDR2 SMNVEV (reference sequence). The CDR3 spells CASQKGQSYEQYF. CDR3 sequence (DNA): TGTGCCAGCCAAAAGGGACAGAGCTACGAGCAGTACTTC.

This chain connects TRBV18 to TRBJ2-6, with a tentative D call TRBD2 (6 bases). The V end lost 1 base, the J end lost 2 bases, and 15 bases lay between the germline ends. The V gene's germline CDR1 is KGHSH and CDR2 LQKENI. The CDR3 consists of 18 residues. CDR3 DNA: TGTGCCAGCTCACCACGGAGGGAACGAGCCCCTGGGGCCAACGTCCTGACTTTC. Its protein is CASSPRRERAPGANVLTF.

The V and J genes are TRBV6-5 and TRBJ2-5; 7 bases are a match to TRBD2. Judging by the DNA end, TRBJ2-7 fits better; the J call may be wrong. The CDR3 is made up of 15 amino acids. CDR1 and CDR2 from the germline V gene are MNHEY and SVGAGI. CDR3 sequence: CASSSFREGYYEQYF. In DNA, the CDR3 is TGTGCCAGCAGTTCTTTTAGGGAGGGGTATTACGAGCAGTACTTC.

V and J are TRBV21-1 and TRBJ2-7; the table's D call TRBD1 went unverified against the DNA. TRBV21-1 represents a pseudogene. This CDR3 is built from 15 residues. The CDR3 region has the DNA TGTGCCAGCAGCATAGGACAGGGGAGGCGTTACGAGCAGTACTTC. Its translation: CASSIGQGRRYEQYF.

CDR3 DNA sequence: TGTGCCAGCAGCTTGAGCGGTCCTGGCGAGCAGTACTTC. Translating it yields CASSLSGPGEQYF. V usage is TRBV5-4 and J usage is TRBJ2-7; D is perhaps TRBD2 (5 bases). Germline CDR1 and CDR2: SGHNT and YYREEE (reference sequence). This CDR3 is 13 amino acids long. Trimming took off 1 base at V and 6 bases at J, with 11 bases between the two ends.

This rearrangement joins TRBV7-9 to TRBJ1-4; 9 bases fit TRBD1. CDR3 length: 14 amino acids. J gave up 3 bases and V 5 bases, and 1 base lay outside the gene matches. Per germline, CDR1 SEHNR and CDR2 FQNEAQ (reference sequence). The CDR3 bases are TGTGCCAGCAGCCGACAGGGGGCTAATGAAAAACTGTTTTTT. This translates into CASSRQGANEKLFF.

The chain is built from TRBV28 and TRBJ1-2; D is unresolved. The V gene's germline CDR1 is MDHEN and CDR2 SYDVKM. V was shortened by 3 bases and J by 5 bases, with 13 bases between the two germline ends. The CDR3 extends over 14 amino acids. CDR3 loop: CASSFGGGFYGYTF. The CDR3 DNA follows: TGTGCCAGCAGTTTCGGTGGCGGATTTTATGGCTACACCTTC.

The count of this clone is one. This sequence joins TRBV10-3 and TRBJ1-2; 10 bases are shared with TRBD1. J lost 4 bases, V lost 0 bases, and 8 bases had no gene match. Looked up from germline, CDR1 is ENHRY and CDR2 is SYGVKD. The CDR3 totals 17 residues. The CDR3 bases are TGTGCCATCAGTGAGTCCGACAGGGGGCGAAATTTCTATGGCTACACCTTC. Protein: CAISESDRGRNFYGYTF.

V gene TRBV30 combines with J gene TRBJ1-6; TRBD1 agrees at 9 bases. The CDR3 consists of 20 residues. Unmatched junction bases numbered 21, after V lost 8 bases and J lost 1 base. Per germline, CDR1 GTSNPN and CDR2 SVGIG (reference sequence). The CDR3 sequence is CALEDRGLLDWRSYNSPLHF. As DNA, the CDR3 is TGTGCCCTGGAGGACAGGGGACTACTCGATTGGCGGTCCTATAATTCACCCCTCCACTTT.